The clone carrying this TCR beta chain was observed at least ten times. The data are from a study of human T cells and chemical hapten exposure. The CDR3 has 14 residues. Germline CDR1 DFQATT, CDR2 SNEGSKA (reference sequence). The trim removed 4 bases at V and 6 bases at J, leaving 5 bases unmatched. TCRdb re-analysed the RACE reads in MiXCR, keeping a single row per CDR3 protein. The table lists 71,000 or so distinct CDR3 sequences, more than 8% of them singletons, with 2.5% to 3.5% in the top ten. Sample time point: patch test 1, 2 weeks after DPC sensitization. Treatment defined: therapeutic diphenylcyclopropenone sensitization with weekly scalp DPC.

V and J are TRBV20-1 and TRBJ1-5; TRBD1 matches at 11 bases. This specimen consisted of whole blood, obtained in connection with sensitization to the hapten diphenylcyclopropenone (DPC). The sequence came from a woman in her thirties or forties with alopecia areata. Some clones in this sample may be carry-over from other donors' samples. The CDR3 protein is CSATGQGASQPQHF. The CDR3 coding sequence is TGCAGTGCTACCGGACAGGGGGCATCTCAGCCCCAGCATTTT.